This record concerns one TCR beta chain sequence. What it binds is not known. The data derive from a study of blood T cells in healthy people across ages. General study results and limits: No one knew whether donors had CMV, which possibly confounded expanded clonotype changes. Unsorted PBMCs prevented conclusive naive versus antigen-experienced comparison.

The use of a sample-barcoded 5' primer and a J-beta primer mix characterized a second PCR of roughly 6 to 11 cycles. Each cDNA molecule received a tag from a template-switch adaptor that had 12 random nucleotides. TCRdb reprocessed the 5' RACE reads with MiXCR, giving one entry per CDR3 protein. This table has about 1.4 million distinct CDR3 sequences, roughly 64% appearing once. The CDR3 totals 13 residues. Germline CDR1 DFQATT, CDR2 SNEGSKA (reference sequence). V was cut by 3 bases and J by 1 base, with 9 bases left in between. V and J are TRBV20-1 and TRBJ2-5; D is undetermined. The sequenced sample consisted of blood. The TCR was taken from a man younger than 30 in good health. Here the CDR3 reads CSARRETQETQYF. Written as DNA, the CDR3 is TGCAGTGCTAGGAGAGAGACCCAAGAGACCCAGTACTTC.